The source of this TCR beta chain is a study of T cell clonotyping in hematopoietic cell transplantation. V lost 2 bases and J 0 bases, leaving 13 bases between the germline ends. The CDR3 extends over 16 amino acids. The germline gives CDR1 MNHEY, CDR2 SVGAGI. TCRdb keeps only in-frame clones here, not all; method: immunoSEQ multiplex PCR. This table holds 35,000 to 45,000 clones, approximately 88% found once. Sequenced material: peripheral blood mononuclear cells. The receptor was isolated from a woman between 35 and 50 years old in good health. Some clones in this sample may be carry-over from other donors' samples. This chain connects TRBV6-5 to TRBJ1-2, with D tentatively TRBD1 (5 bases). Here the CDR3 DNA reads TGTGCCAGCAGTTACGCCCTGGGGGAAGCTAACTATGGCTACACCTTC. Translated: CASSYALGEANYGYTF.